Presented here are 13 T cell receptor beta chains from one specimen sequenced in a study of cytomegalovirus exposure and HLA in healthy donors. Some clones are missing from TCRdb's copy, which holds only in-frame ones; the method was immunoSEQ multiplex PCR. The data show under 400,000 clones, about nine tenths seen once. The sequenced sample consisted of PBMCs. The receptors here all came from a woman under 30 in good health and CMV-seronegative.

Regarding this clone: An end of the junction does not agree with germline; a read error may underlie this. V and J are TRBV2 and TRBJ2-2, with 9 nucleotides matching TRBD2. The CDR3 runs to 16 residues. CDR1 and CDR2 from the germline V gene are SNHLY and FYNNEI. CDR3 sequence (DNA): TGTGCCAGCAGGGAAGATAGCGGGGGTTACACCGGGGAGCTGTTTTTT. It encodes CASREDSGGYTGELFF.

The J gene is TRBJ1-1, the V gene TRBV2, with a weak D call TRBD1 (5 bases). The CDR3 totals 14 residues. V was trimmed by 4 bases and J by 0 bases, leaving 9 bases between them. The germline V gene has CDR1 SNHLY and CDR2 FYNNEI. The CDR3 DNA sequence: TGTGCCAGCAGTGCGCAGGGAATGAACACTGAAGCTTTCTTT. Translated, it gives CASSAQGMNTEAFF.

CDR3 coding DNA: TGTGCCAGCAGCTTAGTGGCAGGGACAGATACGCAGTATTTT. Protein product: CASSLVAGTDTQYF. V usage is TRBV5-6 and J usage is TRBJ2-3; tentative D call: TRBD1 (5 bases). The germline V gene has CDR1 SGHDT and CDR2 YYEEEE. With 2 bases removed from V and 3 bases from J, the gap between germline ends came to 10 bases. CDR3 size: 14 residues.

This clone occurred a few times. CDR3 amino acids: CASSQAGIENTEAFF. CDR3 DNA sequence: TGCGCCAGCAGCCAAGCGGGAATAGAGAACACTGAAGCTTTCTTT. The rearrangement uses TRBV4-1 and TRBJ1-1; D remains ambiguous. The CDR3 has 15 residues. Trimming took 1 base from V and 1 from J, leaving 10 bases between them. The germline V gene has CDR1 MGHRA and CDR2 YSYEKL.

This clone came up once. This chain uses TRBV6-4 with TRBJ1-2; 7 bases match TRBD1. Germline lookup yields CDR1 MRHNA and CDR2 SNTAGT. Unmatched junction bases numbered 8, after V lost 6 bases and J lost 7 bases. CDR3 length: 13 residues. CDR3 sequence: CASRTNTGAGYTF. As DNA, the CDR3 is TGTGCCAGCAGAACCAATACAGGGGCTGGCTACACCTTC.

The rearrangement joins TRBV5-4 to TRBJ2-2, with 14 bases identical to TRBD2. V trimming: 2 bases; J trimming: 1 base; junction bases outside the gene matches: 4. Germline lookup yields CDR1 SGHNT and CDR2 YYREEE (reference sequence). This CDR3 spans 18 amino acids. CDR3 loop: CASSFGLAGGVNTGELFF. Written as DNA, the CDR3 is TGTGCCAGCAGCTTCGGACTAGCGGGGGGCGTGAACACCGGGGAGCTGTTTTTT.

CDR3 bases: TGTGCCAGCAGTGAAAGTTCCGGACACTTCTACGAGCAGTACTTC. It translates to CASSESSGHFYEQYF. The J gene is TRBJ2-7, the V gene TRBV2; possibly TRBD1 for D (5 bases). This CDR3 contains 15 residues. CDR1 is SNHLY and CDR2 is FYNNEI in the germline V gene. Between the trimmed V and J ends, which lost 2 bases and 3 bases, there was a span of 14 bases.

The genes are TRBV4-1 and TRBJ2-3; D remains ambiguous. Germline V gene sequence: CDR1 MGHRA, CDR2 YSYEKL. The CDR3 loop spans 16 amino acids. V was trimmed by 0 bases and J by 0 bases, leaving 10 bases between them. This CDR3 is CASSQDSRPSTDTQYF. Here the CDR3 DNA reads TGCGCCAGCAGCCAAGATTCGCGCCCGAGCACAGATACGCAGTATTTT.

The V and J genes are TRBV5-1 and TRBJ2-7; maybe TRBD1 (6 bases). Trimming pared 0 bases from V and 0 bases from J, leaving 10 bases between. Germline values: CDR1 SGHRS, CDR2 YFSETQ. The CDR3 runs to 15 residues. This CDR3 reads CASSLGGTPSYEQYF. In DNA form, the CDR3 reads TGCGCCAGCAGCTTGGGGGGGACACCCTCCTACGAGCAGTACTTC.

There are a few counts of this clone. The chain has TRBV30 and TRBJ1-2; no definite D call. The ends were cut back, 3 bases at V and 3 bases at J, with 8 bases in the middle. Germline CDR1 is GTSNPN and CDR2 is SVGIG (reference sequence). There are 12 residues in the CDR3. CDR3 DNA sequence: TGTGCCTGGAGCCTTGACTACTATGGCTACACCTTC. It specifies CAWSLDYYGYTF.

The V call is TRBV11-1, the J call TRBJ2-7; TRBD2 is a possible D gene (6 bases). Germline V CDR1 and CDR2: SGHAT, FQDESV (reference sequence). V lost 5 bases, J lost 2 bases, and 13 bases lay in between. There are 14 residues in the CDR3. CDR3 loop: CASSQEGFAYEQYF. In DNA, the CDR3 is TGTGCCAGCAGCCAGGAGGGTTTCGCCTACGAGCAGTACTTC.

This clone has more than one count but fewer than ten. The sample contains more than one DNA sequence encoding this CDR3. The V gene is TRBV18, the J gene TRBJ1-1; a weak D match, TRBD1 (5 bases). The CDR3 covers 13 residues. Germline values: CDR1 KGHSH, CDR2 LQKENI. Between the trimmed V and J ends, which lost 3 bases and 4 bases, there was a span of 9 bases. The DNA for the CDR3 is TGTGCCAGCTCACCTTTGGGGGGCACTGAAGCTTTCTTT. This translates into CASSPLGGTEAFF.

The chain joins TRBV7-9 to TRBJ2-5, with TRBD1 matching 9 bases. Trimming took 5 bases from V and 4 from J; bases not matched to a gene: 5. From germline, CDR1 is SEHNR and CDR2 FQNEAQ (reference sequence). CDR3 size: 14 residues. DNA of the CDR3: TGTGCCAGCAGCCCCGGGACAGGGTTAGAGACCCAGTACTTC. Its protein product is CASSPGTGLETQYF.